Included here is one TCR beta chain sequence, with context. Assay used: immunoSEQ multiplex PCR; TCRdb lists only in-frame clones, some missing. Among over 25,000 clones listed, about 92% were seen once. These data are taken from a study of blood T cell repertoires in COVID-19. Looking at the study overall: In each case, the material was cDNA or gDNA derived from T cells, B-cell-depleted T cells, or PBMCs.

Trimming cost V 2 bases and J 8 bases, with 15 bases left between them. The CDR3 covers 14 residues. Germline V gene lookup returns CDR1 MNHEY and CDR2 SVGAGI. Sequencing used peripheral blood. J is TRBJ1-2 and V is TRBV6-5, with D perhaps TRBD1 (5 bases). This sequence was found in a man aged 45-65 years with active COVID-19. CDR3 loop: CASSYAAGREGYTF. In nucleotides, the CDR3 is TGTGCCAGCAGTTACGCGGCAGGGAGGGAGGGCTACACCTTC.